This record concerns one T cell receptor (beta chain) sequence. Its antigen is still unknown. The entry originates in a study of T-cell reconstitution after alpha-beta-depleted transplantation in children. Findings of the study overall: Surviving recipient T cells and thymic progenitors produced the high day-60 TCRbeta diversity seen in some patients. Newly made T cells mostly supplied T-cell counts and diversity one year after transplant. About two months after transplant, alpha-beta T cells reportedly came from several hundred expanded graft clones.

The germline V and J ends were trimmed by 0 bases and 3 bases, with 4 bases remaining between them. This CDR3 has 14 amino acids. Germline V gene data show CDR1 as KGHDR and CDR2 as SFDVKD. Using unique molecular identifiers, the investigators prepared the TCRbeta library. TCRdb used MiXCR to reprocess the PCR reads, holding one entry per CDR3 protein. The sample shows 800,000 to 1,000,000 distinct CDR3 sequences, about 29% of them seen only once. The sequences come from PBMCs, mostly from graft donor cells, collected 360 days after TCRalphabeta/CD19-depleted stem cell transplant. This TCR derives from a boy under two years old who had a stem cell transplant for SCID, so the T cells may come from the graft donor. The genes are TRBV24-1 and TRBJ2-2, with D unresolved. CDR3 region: CATSDLLDTGELFF. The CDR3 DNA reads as TGTGCCACCAGTGATTTGCTCGACACCGGGGAGCTGTTTTTT.